This record looks at one T cell receptor beta chain sequence and its context. Its antigen remains unknown. The CDR3 loop spans 16 amino acids. CDR1 and CDR2 (germline): SGHRS, YFSETQ. After removal of 4 bases from V and 2 bases from J, the junction contained 8 bases not matched to a gene. Produced via immunoSEQ multiplex PCR; TCRdb's table is partial and in-frame only. This table has roughly 1,100,000 clones, 65% to 80% appearing once. The sample comes from a study of shared clonotypes between healthy human individuals. Study findings and constraints: Generally, estimated richness proved larger in naive subsets than it did in memory subsets.

This clonotype was sampled from a man aged 18 to 30 in good health. Sequencing was performed on memory CD4+ T cells sorted from blood. Subset of the sample: CD45RA-negative fraction. The chain uses TRBV5-1 and TRBJ2-2, with TRBD1 identical over 7 bases. CDR3: CASSGWTGTNTGELFF. CDR3 DNA: TGCGCCAGCAGCGGGTGGACAGGAACCAACACCGGGGAGCTGTTTTTT.